Each of the 26 T cell receptor beta chains below was sequenced from the same sample in a study of T cell responses to AZD1222 COVID-19 vaccine. Assay: immunoSEQ multiplex PCR; the TCRdb copy retains only in-frame clones and omits some. This table holds about 130,000 clones, 75% to 90% found once. This sample comprised peripheral blood, obtained on day 0 of AZD1222 vaccination. The receptors here all came from an adult in good health.

The chain recombines TRBV4-1 with TRBJ1-2, with 9 bases aligning to TRBD1. CDR3 length: 20 amino acids. The V gene's germline CDR1 is MGHRA and CDR2 YSYEKL. Losses at the gene ends were 4 bases for V and 6 bases for J; bases not matched to a gene: 24. The CDR3, as DNA: TGCGCCAGCAGCCCGGACAGGGGACGGCGTAAGGCCTCCGGCGGCGATGGCTACACCTTC. Translation gives CASSPDRGRRKASGGDGYTF.

The chain carries TRBV5-8 and TRBJ2-7; perhaps TRBD2 as D (6 bases). This CDR3 has 12 amino acids. The germline gives CDR1 SGHTS, CDR2 YDEGEE. The V end was cut by 3 bases, the J end by 7 bases, with 11 bases between. The CDR3: CASSWKGREQYF. CDR3 nucleotide sequence: TGTGCCAGCAGCTGGAAGGGGAGGGAGCAGTACTTC.

V and J are TRBV5-4 and TRBJ2-1, with D possibly matching TRBD2 (6 bases). This CDR3 contains 13 residues. The V end lost 4 bases, the J end lost 3 bases, and 8 bases lay between the germline ends. In germline, CDR1 is SGHNT, CDR2 YYREEE (reference sequence). Written as DNA, the CDR3 is TGTGCCAGCAGCGCCGGGGGCTACAATGAGCAGTTCTTC. Its translation: CASSAGGYNEQFF.

The V and J genes are TRBV2 and TRBJ2-2; 7 nucleotides match TRBD1. CDR1 and CDR2 from the germline V gene are SNHLY and FYNNEI. The CDR3 consists of 15 residues. V was pared by 4 bases and J by 0 bases, with 2 bases of the junction left unmatched. The CDR3 loop reads CASSGGTANTGELFF. CDR3 coding DNA: TGTGCCAGCAGTGGTGGGACAGCGAACACCGGGGAGCTGTTTTTT.

V is TRBV29-1 and J is TRBJ1-1, with D hard to call. The length of the CDR3 is 13 residues. Trimming shortened V by 4 bases and J by 3 bases, and 12 bases separated the two germline ends. CDR1 is SQVTM, CDR2 ANQGSEA, per germline. CDR3 loop: CSVGPREDTEAFF. The CDR3 DNA follows: TGCAGCGTTGGACCTCGGGAAGACACTGAAGCTTTCTTT.

The V call is TRBV7-2, the J call TRBJ2-7, with D uncertain. The CDR3 sequence is 14 residues long. V lost 1 base, J lost 0 bases, and 7 bases lay in between. Germline lookup yields CDR1 SGHTA and CDR2 FQGNSA. CDR3 in DNA: TGTGCCAGCAGCTTAGACAGCCTCTCCTACGAGCAGTACTTC. This codes for CASSLDSLSYEQYF.

The chain recombines TRBV21-1 with TRBJ1-2. TRBV21-1 is a listed pseudogene. This CDR3 comprises 13 residues. CDR3 in amino acids: CASSRPEGPTGTF. For the CDR3, the DNA is TGTGCCAGCAGCAGGCCAGAGGGCCCCACCGGTACCTTC.

This chain links TRBV27 with TRBJ1-4; possible D gene TRBD1, 6 bases. Germline V gene data show CDR1 as MNHEY and CDR2 as SMNVEV (reference sequence). The CDR3 is 15 amino acids. V lost 1 base and J lost 5, with 11 bases in between. The CDR3 loop reads CASSLYGGLNEKLFF. For the CDR3, the DNA is TGTGCCAGCAGTTTATACGGGGGGCTAAATGAAAAACTGTTTTTT.

This chain links TRBV9 with TRBJ1-2, with a tentative D call TRBD1 (6 bases). The CDR3 runs 14 residues. Trimming pared 4 bases from V and 4 bases from J, leaving 14 bases between. CDR1 SGDLS and CDR2 YYNGEE come from the germline V gene. The CDR3, as DNA: TGTGCCAGCAGCCTAAAGGACAGCCCCTATGGCTACACCTTC. It codes for CASSLKDSPYGYTF.

The chain carries TRBV15 and TRBJ2-5; D is tentatively TRBD1 or TRBD2 (5 bases each). Trimming stripped 7 bases from V and 0 bases from J, with 18 bases between. Germline assignment: CDR1 LNHNV and CDR2 YYDKDF (reference sequence). The CDR3 is 16 residues long. The CDR3 DNA is TGTGCCACCAAGTCCTTAGGGGACCTGTACCAAGAGACCCAGTACTTC. This codes for CATKSLGDLYQETQYF.

J is TRBJ1-3 and V is TRBV28, with 8 bases matching TRBD1. V lost 2 bases to trimming and J lost 5 bases; unmatched junction nucleotides: 8. There are 16 residues in the CDR3. From germline, CDR1 is MDHEN and CDR2 SYDVKM. The CDR3 region has the DNA TGTGCCAGCAGTTTACGCTCCGGGACAGGTCGAAACACCATATATTTT. It is translated as CASSLRSGTGRNTIYF.

The CDR3 sequence is CASSLAGEGADTQYF. CDR3 in DNA: TGCGCCAGCAGCTTGGCCGGGGAGGGGGCAGATACGCAGTATTTT. The chain joins TRBV5-1 to TRBJ2-3; the D gene is possibly TRBD2 (7 bases). This CDR3 is built from 15 residues. CDR1 and CDR2 (germline): SGHRS, YFSETQ. V lost 0 bases and J lost 4, with 12 bases in between.

This clone was recorded only once. The CDR3 DNA reads as TGTGCCAGCAGCCCCCGGCTTTCTAGCACAGATACGCAGTATTTT. This sequence encodes CASSPRLSSTDTQYF. This chain links TRBV6-4 with TRBJ2-3; no definite D call. The CDR3 covers 15 residues. The V gene's germline CDR1 is MRHNA and CDR2 SNTAGT. Trimming shortened V by 6 bases and J by 0 bases, and 13 bases separated the two germline ends.

The V and J genes are TRBV28 and TRBJ2-5; 10 bases map to TRBD2. V shed 6 bases and J 2 bases; nucleotides not matched to a gene: 9. Germline V gene sequence: CDR1 MDHEN, CDR2 SYDVKM. This CDR3 contains 16 residues. CDR3 sequence: CASSLGPSGGQETQYF. The DNA for the CDR3 is TGTGCCAGCAGCCTTGGGCCTAGCGGGGGTCAAGAGACCCAGTACTTC.

The gene calls are TRBV20-1 and TRBJ1-2; D unclear. The CDR3 covers 11 residues. Germline CDR1 and CDR2: DFQATT and SNEGSKA (reference sequence). V shed 3 bases and J shed 5 bases, with 7 bases lying between them. The CDR3 DNA reads TGCAGTGCTAGGCGAGGTTATGGCTACACCTTC. Translating gives CSARRGYGYTF.

The chain carries TRBV5-1 and TRBJ2-3; the D gene is possibly TRBD2 (5 bases). From germline, CDR1 is SGHRS and CDR2 YFSETQ. Trimming left V 0 bases short and J 2 bases short, with 10 bases between. The CDR3 length is 15 residues. Here the CDR3 DNA reads TGCGCCAGCAGCTTGGCGACTACCCCCACAGATACGCAGTATTTT. Its translation: CASSLATTPTDTQYF.

V gene TRBV29-1 combines with J gene TRBJ1-1, with no clear D. V was cut by 8 bases and J by 5 bases, with 15 bases left in between. CDR3 length: 12 residues. Per germline, CDR1 SQVTM and CDR2 ANQGSEA. The CDR3 DNA is TGCAGCCTTGGGAACAGACCGACTGAAGCTTTCTTT. The encoded protein is CSLGNRPTEAFF.

The chain combines TRBV3-1 (or the pseudogene TRBV3-2) with TRBJ2-1; D gene unclear. V lost 4 bases to trimming and J lost 0 bases, with 10 bases between them. The CDR3 is 15 residues long. The germline V gene has CDR1 LGHDT and CDR2 YNNKEL (reference sequence). CDR3: CASSLPRSSYNEQFF. The CDR3 DNA reads TGTGCCAGCAGCCTCCCGAGGAGCTCCTACAATGAGCAGTTCTTC.

The rearrangement joins TRBV27 to TRBJ2-1, with D perhaps TRBD1 (6 bases). The germline CDR1 and CDR2 sequences are MNHEY and SMNVEV (reference sequence). The CDR3 is made up of 15 amino acids. V lost 6 bases to trimming and J lost 6 bases, with 18 bases between them. CDR3 region: CASSGPQGFPNEQFF. The CDR3 DNA follows: TGTGCCAGCAGCGGCCCACAGGGATTCCCCAATGAGCAGTTCTTC.

The rearrangement links TRBV3-1 (or the pseudogene TRBV3-2) to TRBJ1-2, with 9 bases that match TRBD1. V gave up 4 bases and J gave up 2 bases; unmatched junction bases: 2. The CDR3 covers 14 residues. Germline V gene data show CDR1 as LGHDT and CDR2 as YNNKEL (reference sequence). The CDR3 DNA sequence: TGTGCCAGCAGCCTCGGGACAGGGAACTATGGCTACACCTTC. It codes for CASSLGTGNYGYTF.

With respect to this clone: This specimen includes other DNA sequences encoding the same CDR3. The gene calls are TRBV12-3 or TRBV12-4 and TRBJ1-5; D ambiguous. Deletions cut 1 base from V and 0 bases from J, with 1 base between. CDR3 length: 13 amino acids. The CDR3 DNA reads as TGTGCCAGCAGTTTAGATAGCAATCAGCCCCAGCATTTT. It codes for CASSLDSNQPQHF.

The chain is built from TRBV6-1 and TRBJ1-2, with D uncertain. The germline V gene has CDR1 MNHNS and CDR2 SASEGT. CDR3 length: 13 residues. Deletions cut 1 base from V and 2 bases from J, with 5 bases between. The CDR3 spells CASSEVGNYGYTF. CDR3 bases: TGTGCCAGCAGTGAAGTCGGGAACTATGGCTACACCTTC.

This chain connects TRBV2 to TRBJ2-1, with 10 positions matching TRBD2. The CDR3 is 13 residues long. Germline loops: CDR1 SNHLY, CDR2 FYNNEI. J gave up 6 bases and V 6 bases, and 2 bases lay outside the gene matches. The CDR3 reads CASRWTSGNEQFF. As DNA, the CDR3 is TGTGCCAGCAGATGGACTAGCGGCAATGAGCAGTTCTTC. Full variable domain (remainder filled in from reference TRBV2 and TRBJ2-1): EPEVTQTPSHQVTQMGQEVILRCVPISNHLYFYWYRQILGQKVEFLVSFYNNEISEKSEIFDDQFSVERPDGSNFTLKIRSTKLEDSAMYFCASRWTSGNEQFFGPGTRLTVL.

This clone appeared a few times. This rearrangement joins TRBV6-5 to TRBJ1-5; 9 nucleotides match TRBD1. Germline V gene sequence: CDR1 MNHEY, CDR2 SVGAGI. The CDR3 is 14 amino acids. V gave up 6 bases and J gave up 5 bases; unmatched junction bases: 5. The CDR3: CASSSGTGHQPQHF. In nucleotides, the CDR3 is TGTGCCAGCAGCTCCGGGACAGGGCATCAGCCCCAGCATTTT.

This chain uses TRBV30 with TRBJ2-5; 12 bases agree with TRBD2. V lost 3 bases, J lost 1 base, and 6 bases stayed unmatched. Germline V gene data show CDR1 as GTSNPN and CDR2 as SVGIG (reference sequence). The CDR3 is made up of 16 amino acids. CDR3 protein: CAWSEGLAGSQETQYF. Here the CDR3 DNA reads TGTGCCTGGAGCGAGGGACTAGCGGGTTCCCAAGAGACCCAGTACTTC.

The chain links TRBV7-3 to TRBJ2-3; 11 bases align to TRBD2. Germline assignment: CDR1 SGHTA and CDR2 FQGTGA. V gave up 5 bases and J gave up 0 bases; unmatched junction bases: 4. This CDR3 comprises 16 residues. CDR3 DNA: TGTGCCAGCAGCAAACTAGCGGGGGATAGCACAGATACGCAGTATTTT. Amino acid sequence: CASSKLAGDSTDTQYF.